These T cell receptor beta chains were read from a single sample in a study of beta chain features in type 1 diabetes. The method was immunoSEQ multiplex PCR; TCRdb's version includes in-frame clones alone and lacks a portion of them. The sample records about half a million clones, about 30% being singletons. The sequencing input was naive CD4+ T cells from blood. The receptor set was obtained from a young man in good health. Each CDR3 is given with its conserved first and last residue. The D gene is left open where the match is weak. For some rows the clone size is stated as once, few or many, or as a class when expanded; others skip it.

-	TRBJ1-1	TRBV4-3	-	CASSQVEWNTEAFF	TGCGCCAGCAGCCAAGTGGAATGGAACACTGAAGCTTTCTTT
-	TRBJ2-5	TRBV30	-	CAWGPYQETQYF	TGTGCCTGGGGTCCGTACCAAGAGACCCAGTACTTC
-	TRBJ2-7	TRBV5-4	TRBD1	CASSFLDRVSYEQYF	TGTGCCAGCAGTTTCCTCGACAGGGTCTCCTACGAGCAGTACTTC
few	TRBJ2-7	TRBV2	-	CASRSGRFSSYEQYF	TGTGCCAGCAGATCGGGGCGATTCAGCTCCTACGAGCAGTACTTC
-	TRBJ1-1	TRBV6-5	TRBD1	CASSSLTGGLPEAFF	TGTGCCAGCAGTTCTCTGACAGGGGGACTGCCTGAAGCTTTCTTT
-	TRBJ2-1	TRBV29-1	TRBD1	CSVGRGTAHSYNEQFF	TGCAGCGTTGGAAGAGGGACAGCGCATTCCTACAATGAGCAGTTCTTC
few	TRBJ2-4	TRBV2	-	CASSTTGTVYF	TGTGCCAGCAGTACTACCGGGACGGTCTACTTC
few	TRBJ2-4	TRBV28	-	CASSPLTLENIQYF	TGTGCCAGCAGTCCCCTGACCCTAGAAAACATTCAGTACTTC
-	TRBJ2-1	TRBV12-5	TRBD1	CASGWGQVGDNEQFF	TGTGCTAGTGGTTGGGGACAGGTAGGAGACAATGAGCAGTTCTTC
-	TRBJ2-4	TRBV7-2	-	CASSSNSPNIQYF	TGTGCCAGCAGCTCGAACTCCCCAAACATTCAGTACTTC
-	TRBJ2-5	TRBV27	-	CASSFVTRGLETQYF	TGTGCCAGCAGTTTCGTGACACGCGGATTAGAGACCCAGTACTTC
-	TRBJ1-2	TRBV29-1	-	CSAGWGNGYTF	TGCAGCGCGGGCTGGGGGAATGGCTACACCTTC
few	TRBJ2-5	TRBV5-1	-	CASSMGPGGRETQYF	TGCGCCAGCAGCATGGGTCCTGGTGGCCGCGAGACCCAGTACTTC
-	TRBJ2-7	TRBV30	TRBD1	CAWLDRGRVYEQYF	TGTGCCTGGTTAGACAGGGGGCGCGTTTACGAGCAGTACTTC
-	TRBJ1-4	TRBV29-1	-	CSVEHVGGEKLFF	TGCAGCGTTGAACACGTCGGAGGTGAAAAACTGTTTTTT
-	TRBJ2-7	TRBV18	TRBD1	CASSLRQGLFEQYF	TGTGCCAGCTCATTGAGACAGGGTTTATTCGAGCAGTACTTC
few	TRBJ1-1	TRBV7-2	-	CASSLGRVEAFF	TGTGCCAGCAGCTTAGGCAGGGTTGAAGCTTTCTTT
-	TRBJ2-3	TRBV6-6	-	CASSSGGTDTQYF	TGTGCCAGCAGTTCGGGGGGCACAGATACGCAGTATTTT
-	TRBJ2-1	TRBV27	TRBD2	CASSLTSGSINQFF	TGTGCCAGCAGTTTGACTAGCGGGAGTATTAATCAGTTCTTC
-	TRBJ2-2	TRBV11-2	-	CASSLTQGANTGELFF	TGTGCCAGCAGCTTAACACAGGGAGCTAACACCGGGGAGCTGTTTTTT
few	TRBJ2-1	TRBV30	-	CAWSLGVKNEQFF	TGTGCCTGGAGTCTGGGCGTGAAGAATGAGCAGTTCTTC
few	TRBJ2-5	TRBV11-2	-	CASSLVRETQYF	TGTGCCAGCAGCTTAGTGAGAGAGACCCAGTACTTC
-	TRBJ2-7	TRBV4-3	TRBD1	CASSQEAGQGPYEQYF	TGCGCCAGCAGCCAAGAAGCGGGACAGGGCCCCTACGAGCAGTACTTC
-	TRBJ1-1	TRBV11-2	-	CASSLDRVGTEAFF	TGTGCCAGCAGCTTAGACAGGGTGGGCACTGAAGCTTTCTTT
few	TRBJ2-5	TRBV27	TRBD1	CASTTRGQDAETQYF	TGTGCCAGCACCACACGGGGACAGGATGCGGAGACCCAGTACTTC
-	TRBJ2-1	TRBV5-4	-	CASSLPYNEQFF	TGTGCCAGCAGCTTGCCCTACAATGAGCAGTTCTTC
few	TRBJ2-1	TRBV29-1	-	CSERTVSYNEQFF	TGCAGCGAGCGGACCGTCTCCTACAATGAGCAGTTCTTC
-	TRBJ2-7	TRBV7-2	TRBD2	CASSPGTSGYEQYF	TGTGCCAGCAGCCCCGGGACTAGCGGCTACGAGCAGTACTTC
-	TRBJ2-1	TRBV12-2	-	CASRLVPSGCNEQFF	TGTGCAAGTCGCTTAGTACCTAGCGGGTGCAATGAGCAGTTCTTC
-	TRBJ2-3	TRBV7-2	TRBD1	CASSSDRARTDTQYF	TGTGCCAGCAGCTCCGACAGGGCCCGCACAGATACGCAGTATTTT
-	TRBJ2-3	TRBV7-8	-	CASSLERLARGTDTQYF	TGTGCCAGCAGCTTAGAAAGGCTAGCTCGAGGCACAGATACGCAGTATTTT
once	TRBJ2-3	TRBV10-2	TRBD2	CASSVAGETDTQYF	TGCGCCAGCAGTGTTGCGGGAGAAACAGATACGCAGTATTTT
-	TRBJ2-2	TRBV29-1	-	CSVESRPTGELFF	TGCAGCGTTGAAAGTCGGCCAACCGGGGAGCTGTTTTTT
-	TRBJ2-4	TRBV7-2	TRBD2	CASSSEGLASKNIQYF	TGTGCCAGCAGCTCAGAGGGACTAGCGTCGAAAAACATTCAGTACTTC
-	TRBJ2-2	TRBV18	-	CASSPQHRNTGELFF	TGTGCCAGCTCACCTCAACACAGAAACACCGGGGAGCTGTTTTTT
-	TRBJ1-5	TRBV30	-	CAWSREGDQPQHF	TGTGCCTGGAGTAGAGAGGGGGATCAGCCCCAGCATTTT
few	TRBJ1-1	TRBV30	-	CAWSVRNTEAFF	TGTGCCTGGAGTGTACGGAACACTGAAGCTTTCTTT
few	TRBJ2-3	TRBV4-3	-	CASSHDRRSEQYF	TGCGCCAGCAGCCACGATCGACGGTCCGAGCAGTATTTT
-	TRBJ2-1	TRBV25-1	TRBD2	CASRGTSGGNEQFF	TGTGCCAGCAGGGGGACTAGCGGCGGTAATGAGCAGTTCTTC
-	TRBJ2-3	TRBV30	TRBD1	CAGDRGPTDTQYF	TGTGCCGGCGACAGGGGGCCCACAGATACGCAGTATTTT
-	TRBJ1-3	TRBV27	TRBD1	CASSRTGSSGNTIYF	TGTGCCAGCAGCCGGACAGGCAGCTCTGGAAACACCATATATTTT
few	TRBJ1-2	TRBV20-1	-	CSASDGYTF	TGCAGTGCTTCAGATGGCTACACCTTC
-	TRBJ1-4	TRBV30	-	CAWRRRTSNEQLFF	TGTGCCTGGAGGCGCAGGACTTCTAATGAACAACTGTTTTTT
-	TRBJ2-6	TRBV10-3	-	CAIMGASSGANVLTF	TGTGCCATCATGGGGGCGAGTTCTGGGGCCAACGTCCTGACTTTC
few	TRBJ2-1	TRBV9	-	CASSVSGSYNEQFF	TGTGCCAGCAGCGTCTCCGGGAGCTACAATGAGCAGTTCTTC
few	TRBJ2-4	TRBV4-1	-	CASSQVGRELAKNIQYF	TGCGCCAGCAGCCAAGTCGGAAGGGAACTAGCCAAAAACATTCAGTACTTC